This T cell receptor beta chain was retrieved from a study of cytomegalovirus exposure and HLA in healthy donors (dated by TCRdb to 2015 to 2018). Looking at the study overall: In an earlier analysis of some 610 of the donors, 250 to 300 Gb of sequence data and about 110 million unique TCR beta sequences from roughly 200 million T cells were reported. To predict cytomegalovirus infection status, the study combined high-throughput TCR immunosequencing, statistical association of individual TCRs with disease status, and machine learning. A later genetic analysis used genome-wide SNP genotypes for about 60% of the 666 donors, treating that subset as a discovery cohort. Donor age, sex, ethnicity and CMV serostatus were compiled alongside the repertoire data. The study aimed to test whether signatures of past pathogen exposure could be identified by cataloging public T cell receptors. The study used immunosequencing to profile the T cell repertoires of 670 or so subjects and linked those repertoires to cytomegalovirus serostatus. All discovery cohort repertoires had been generated using a single sequencing platform. Of the 398 genotyped donors, roughly 76% were placed in the genetic ancestry cluster associated with self-reported Caucasian donors. In addition to the first cohort of 666 subjects, a separate validation cohort of 100 to 150 different subjects was used. About 330 gigabases of sequencing data and 70 million to 95 million unique TCR sequences made up an early release that covered roughly 670 HLA-typed donors. On average, approximately 250,000 unique TCR beta nucleotide sequences were sequenced per donor among a few hundred genotyped donors of the cohort, with roughly 19% of those sequences being non-productive. In the later analysis, no new phenotypic data were used to find candidate immune exposures; instead, reliance was placed on TCR beta sequences and their occurrence across donors. About five DR-DQ haplotypes were treated as single units for association and clustering because of strong linkage in the cohort. In a later analysis, previously published TCR beta repertoires from about 670 donors were re-analyzed and high-resolution HLA genotyping was added so that TCR occurrence patterns could be studied. Both class I and class II loci were covered by HLA typing, at four-digit resolution. To decide whether each TCR beta V gene segment behaved as functional or pseudogenic, an earlier analysis of some 580 of the donors relied on high-throughput TCR beta sequencing. Typing coverage varied by locus: roughly 629-640 donors for A, B, C, DRB1 and DQB1; roughly 560 for DQA1; over 600 for DPA1; around 450 for DPB1.

To prepare the library, the immunoSEQ multiplex PCR assay was applied. For the multiplex PCR, a mixture combining 60 forward primers for TCR Vbeta segments and 13 reverse primers for TCR Jbeta segments was used. The CDR3 region of rearranged TCR beta genes was amplified from genomic DNA with a multiplex PCR assay. On the Illumina HiSeq System, the amplified TCR beta libraries were sequenced as 87-base-pair reads. The published analysis was carried out like this. Across the roughly 670 repertoires, a later analysis counted 75 million to 90 million unique TCR beta chains, roughly 11 million of which were shared by at least two donors. Raw reads were error-corrected and collapsed into unique sequences with a nearest-neighbor algorithm that merged closely related sequences to remove PCR and sequencing errors. Alignment of CDR3 sequences to IMGT reference sequences was used to assign V, D and J gene segments. Each retained sequence needed at least a six-nucleotide match to both a V gene segment and a J gene segment. A rearrangement was called productive if the CDR3 had no stop codons and remained in frame with V and J, and every other rearrangement was called non-productive. Following IMGT convention, CDR3 was defined as the stretch from the second conserved V-encoded cysteine up to the conserved J-encoded phenylalanine. The earlier analysis of about 640 of the donors excluded any sequence lacking an unambiguous match to a single V gene segment. An earlier analysis of a few hundred of the donors called V segments functional above 56.7% productive rearrangements and segregating when the between-donor standard deviation exceeded 5%. To diagnose cytomegalovirus status from the catalog of TCR beta chain sequences, a statistical classification framework was built. In a later analysis, TCR nucleotide sequences were compared against IMGT/GENE-DB human TR gene sequences so that V and J genes could be assigned. The TCRdist pipeline was used in a later analysis to assign CDR3 sequences and most-parsimonious VDJ recombination scenarios. In a later analysis, each TCR beta chain was defined by its CDR3 amino acid sequence together with its V-gene family, and reads lacking a unique V-gene family were excluded. As a way to deal with suspected cross-contamination and a sequencing artifact, a later analysis dropped 450 to 700 nucleotide sequences that were highly shared and had low generation probability. In a later analysis, a clonal expansion index for each public chain was calculated from normalized within-repertoire ranks of inferred template counts. In a later analysis, generation probabilities were computed with a VDJ recombination model fitted to out-of-frame rearrangements, and the resulting probabilities were checked against IGoR. In a later analysis, hypergeometric tests were used to score TCR-TCR, TCR-HLA and TCR-CMV co-occurrence, with a repertoire-size bias correction applied to TCR pairs. In a later analysis, false discovery rates were estimated by permuting HLA or CMV assignments 20 times. In a later analysis, co-occurring TCRs were grouped with DBSCAN, and TCRdist sequence similarity was added when clustering was performed within HLA-allele-positive subsets. Repertoires with fewer than 30,000 or more than 120,000 public chains were left out of co-occurrence clustering, as were about 5 repertoires with anomalous nucleotide sharing. TCRdb's version of the immuneACCESS table is confined to in-frame rearrangements and falls short of the full clone set. An unresolved V gene accounts for under half of the shortfall where checked; the remainder is of unknown origin. Clone size and V and J calls were adopted from that table, with D and trimming inferred from the DNA. This sample comprises 90,000 to 120,000 clones, more than 60% of them detected only once. Around 5% of the sample rests with the top ten.

The cohort consisted of some 730 healthy bone marrow donors. Cohort members were all nominally healthy when sampled, although unrecorded immune exposures were likely present. The donor tested CMV seropositive, placing the donor among the approximately 290 seropositive members of the cohort. Every donor gave a peripheral blood sample, and the peripheral blood mononuclear cells from that sample were used for TCR beta sequencing. Genomic DNA extraction from the blood cell samples was performed with the Qiagen DNeasy Blood Extraction Kit. Findings and caveats that apply to the study as a whole: An association between a missense DCLRE1C variant and V-gene and J-gene trimming of TCR beta chains was found in a later genetic analysis and replicated in an independent cohort. The classifier was reported to diagnose cytomegalovirus status with high specificity and sensitivity in both the original and validation cohorts. A group of highly shared sequence variants was considered likely to be a technical artifact of the sequencing pipeline. Most CMV-associated TCR beta chains appeared to be HLA-restricted in a later analysis, and the HLA associations seemed to be driven largely by CMV exposure. The only immune exposure information available for the cohort was CMV serostatus. Correlated functional status among segregating V segments might be attributable to linkage disequilibrium, but an unknown experimental factor could not be ruled out. In the study, around 150 TCR beta chains were listed as associated with cytomegalovirus. A further reported finding was that TCR beta sequences accurately predicted the HLA-A and HLA-B alleles for most subjects in the first cohort. Because the 87-base-pair reads could not distinguish some IMGT-functional V segments, including TRBV6-2 and TRBV6-3, those segments were excluded. Because HLA typing was missing for some donors at each locus, association tests included only the typed subset. In an earlier analysis of around 600 of the donors, most TCR beta V segments were observed in productive rearrangements about 87% or about 30% of the time, broadly matching IMGT annotations. In a later analysis, the rate of TCR association differed among HLA loci, with DRB1 alleles having the most associated TCRs and HLA-C alleles having the fewest. Approximately 16 rarely observed V segments, including chromosome 9 orphons, were excluded from the earlier analysis of a few hundred of the donors because counts were too low. The cohort was sequenced for TCR beta chains only, and without alpha or paired-chain data the features that could be detected were limited. Compared with the roughly 670-donor mean, donors in an Asian-associated ancestry cluster had fewer N-insertions in productive TCRs, according to a later genetic analysis. A later analysis found that HLA-associated TCR beta chains were more clonally expanded and had lower generation probabilities than equally common non-associated chains. When HLA alleles, especially DR and DQ, strongly co-occurred, attributing TCR associations to individual alleles was difficult. Presence/absence analyses assumed roughly uniform sequencing depth across donors, an assumption that may not hold. Several of the top co-occurrence clusters appeared to be linked to parvovirus B19, influenza, CMV and Epstein-Barr virus, according to a later analysis. Most TCR sequences were seen in very few donors, while some public TCRs were found in many individuals. Specific HLA alleles were associated with 16,951 TCR beta sequences at a false discovery rate of 0.05 in a later analysis. According to the authors, the approach could potentially be generalized to other disease states and immunological phenotypes. A few of the identified cytomegalovirus-associated TCR beta chains were confirmed in vitro to be specific for cytomegalovirus antigens.

Details on this clone: Its target antigen remains unknown. No base qualities exist here, and no much larger clone lies one base off it.

The CDR3 has 13 amino acids, counting the end cysteine and phenylalanine. Only the CDR3 DNA is retained, 39 bases long and in frame from the first base. V is pared back by 5 bases and J by 3 bases, with 10 bases lying between the germline termini. Taken from the germline V gene, the CDR1 and CDR2 loops are MNHNS and SASEGT. This TCR came from a female donor in good health and CMV-seropositive. The chain was built from TRBV6-1 and TRBJ2-5, and TRBD1 may be the D gene, going by 5 matching bases. Sequencing was done on a sample of PBMCs. The CDR3 region reads CASSFGREETQYF. The sequenced DNA: TGTGCCAGCAGTTTTGGCAGGGAAGAGACCCAGTACTTC.